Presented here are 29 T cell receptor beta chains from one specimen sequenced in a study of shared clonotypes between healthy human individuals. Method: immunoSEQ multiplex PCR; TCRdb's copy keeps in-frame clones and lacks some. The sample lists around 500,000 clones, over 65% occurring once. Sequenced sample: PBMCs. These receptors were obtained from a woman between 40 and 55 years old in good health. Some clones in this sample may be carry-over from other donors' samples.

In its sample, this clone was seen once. This CDR3 reads CASRETGVDQPQHF. The CDR3 nucleotides are TGTGCCAGCAGAGAAACAGGGGTCGATCAGCCCCAGCATTTT. The chain uses TRBV2 and TRBJ1-5, with TRBD1 matching 7 bases. The germline V gene encodes CDR1 SNHLY and CDR2 FYNNEI. After removal of 6 bases from V and 5 bases from J, the junction contained 7 bases not matched to a gene. CDR3 length: 14 amino acids.

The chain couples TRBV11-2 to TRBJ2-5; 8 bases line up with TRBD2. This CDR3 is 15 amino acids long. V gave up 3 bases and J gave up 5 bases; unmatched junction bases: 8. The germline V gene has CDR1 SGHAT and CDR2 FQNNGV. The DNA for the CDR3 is TGTGCCAGCAGCTTTTCCAGCGGGAGATTCGAGACCCAGTACTTC. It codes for CASSFSSGRFETQYF.

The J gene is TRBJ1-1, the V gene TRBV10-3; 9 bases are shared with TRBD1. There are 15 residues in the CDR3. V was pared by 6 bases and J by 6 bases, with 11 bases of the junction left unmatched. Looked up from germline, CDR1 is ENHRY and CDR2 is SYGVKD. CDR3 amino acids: CAISTQGQGLAEAFF. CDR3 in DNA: TGTGCCATCAGCACACAGGGACAGGGTCTGGCTGAAGCTTTCTTT.

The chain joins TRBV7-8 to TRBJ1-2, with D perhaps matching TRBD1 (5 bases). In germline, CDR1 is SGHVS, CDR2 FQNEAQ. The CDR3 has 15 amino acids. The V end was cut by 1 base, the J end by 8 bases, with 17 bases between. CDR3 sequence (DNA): TGTGCCAGCAGCTTAGGACAGAGAGTCTGGTACGGCTACACCTTC. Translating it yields CASSLGQRVWYGYTF.

Written as DNA, the CDR3 is TGCAGCGTTGAGCCGAGAGACACCTACACAGATACGCAGTATTTT. Protein product: CSVEPRDTYTDTQYF. The chain has TRBV29-1 and TRBJ2-3; D is undetermined. Trimming stripped 3 bases from V and 2 bases from J, with 15 bases between. Germline CDR1 is SQVTM and CDR2 is ANQGSEA. The length of the CDR3 is 15 residues.

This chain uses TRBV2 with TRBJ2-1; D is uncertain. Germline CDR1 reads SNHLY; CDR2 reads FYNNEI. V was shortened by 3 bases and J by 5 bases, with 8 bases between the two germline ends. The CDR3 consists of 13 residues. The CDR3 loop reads CASSDQPNNEQFF. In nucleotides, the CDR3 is TGTGCCAGCAGTGATCAACCAAACAATGAGCAGTTCTTC. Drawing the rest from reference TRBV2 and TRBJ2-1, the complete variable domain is EPEVTQTPSHQVTQMGQEVILRCVPISNHLYFYWYRQILGQKVEFLVSFYNNEISEKSEIFDDQFSVERPDGSNFTLKIRSTKLEDSAMYFCASSDQPNNEQFFGPGTRLTVL.

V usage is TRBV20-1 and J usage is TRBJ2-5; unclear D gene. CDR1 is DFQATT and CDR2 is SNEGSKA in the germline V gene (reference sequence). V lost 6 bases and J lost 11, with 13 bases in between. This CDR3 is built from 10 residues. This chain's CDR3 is CSAGRPGQYF. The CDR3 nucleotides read TGCAGTGCAGGGCGCCCCGGTCAGTACTTC.

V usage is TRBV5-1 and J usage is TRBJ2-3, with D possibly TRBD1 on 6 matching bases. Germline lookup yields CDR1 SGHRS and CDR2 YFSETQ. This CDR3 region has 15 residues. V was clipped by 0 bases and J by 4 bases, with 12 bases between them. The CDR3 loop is CASSLGSRQADTQYF. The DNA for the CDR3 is TGCGCCAGCAGCTTGGGCAGTCGACAGGCAGATACGCAGTATTTT.

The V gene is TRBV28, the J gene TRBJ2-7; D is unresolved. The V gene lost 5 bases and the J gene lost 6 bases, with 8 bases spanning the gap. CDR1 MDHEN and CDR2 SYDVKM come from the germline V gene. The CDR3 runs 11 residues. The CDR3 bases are TGTGCCAGCAGTGCGAGATCCGAGCAGTACTTC. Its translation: CASSARSEQYF.

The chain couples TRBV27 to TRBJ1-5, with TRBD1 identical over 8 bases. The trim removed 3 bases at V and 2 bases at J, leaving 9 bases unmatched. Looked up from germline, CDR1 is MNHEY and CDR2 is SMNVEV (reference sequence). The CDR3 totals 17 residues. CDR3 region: CASSFTRTGFGNQPQHF. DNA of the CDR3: TGTGCCAGCAGTTTCACTCGGACAGGGTTCGGCAATCAGCCCCAGCATTTT.

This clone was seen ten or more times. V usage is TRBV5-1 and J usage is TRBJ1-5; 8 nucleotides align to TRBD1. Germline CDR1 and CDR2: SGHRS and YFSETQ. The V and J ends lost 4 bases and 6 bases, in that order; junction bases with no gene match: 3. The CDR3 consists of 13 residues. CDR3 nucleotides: TGCGCCAGCAGCCCCGGACAGGGTCAGCCCCAGCATTTT. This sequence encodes CASSPGQGQPQHF.

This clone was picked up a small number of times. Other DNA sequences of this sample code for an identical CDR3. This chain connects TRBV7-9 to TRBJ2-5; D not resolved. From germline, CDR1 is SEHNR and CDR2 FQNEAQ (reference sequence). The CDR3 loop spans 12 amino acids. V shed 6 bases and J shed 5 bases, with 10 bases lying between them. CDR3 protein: CASSLVGETQYF. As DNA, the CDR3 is TGTGCCAGCAGTCTAGTTGGTGAGACCCAGTACTTC.

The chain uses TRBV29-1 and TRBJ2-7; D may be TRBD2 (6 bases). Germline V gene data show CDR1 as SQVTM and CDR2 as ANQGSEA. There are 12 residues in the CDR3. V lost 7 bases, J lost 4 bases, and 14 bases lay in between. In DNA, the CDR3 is TGCAGCGACCCTCCCCGGGGGTACGAGCAGTACTTC. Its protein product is CSDPPRGYEQYF.

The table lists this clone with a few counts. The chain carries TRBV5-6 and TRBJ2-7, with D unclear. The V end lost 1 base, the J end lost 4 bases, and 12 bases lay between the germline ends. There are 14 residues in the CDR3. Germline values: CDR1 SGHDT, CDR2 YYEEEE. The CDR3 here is CASSLYSKPYEQYF. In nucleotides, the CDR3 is TGTGCCAGCAGCTTGTACAGCAAACCTTACGAGCAGTACTTC.

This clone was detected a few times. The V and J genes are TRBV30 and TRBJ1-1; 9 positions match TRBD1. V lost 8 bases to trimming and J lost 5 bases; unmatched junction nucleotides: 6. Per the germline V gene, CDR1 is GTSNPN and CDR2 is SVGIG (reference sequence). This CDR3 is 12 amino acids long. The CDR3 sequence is CAGDRARTEAFF. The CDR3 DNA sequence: TGTGCCGGGGACAGGGCGAGGACTGAAGCTTTCTTT.

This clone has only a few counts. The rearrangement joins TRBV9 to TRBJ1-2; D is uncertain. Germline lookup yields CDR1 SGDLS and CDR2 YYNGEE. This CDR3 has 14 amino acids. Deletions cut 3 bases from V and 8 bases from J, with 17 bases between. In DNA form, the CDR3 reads TGTGCCAGCAGCGACCGGACGGCCCTCCGGGGCTACACCTTC. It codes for CASSDRTALRGYTF.

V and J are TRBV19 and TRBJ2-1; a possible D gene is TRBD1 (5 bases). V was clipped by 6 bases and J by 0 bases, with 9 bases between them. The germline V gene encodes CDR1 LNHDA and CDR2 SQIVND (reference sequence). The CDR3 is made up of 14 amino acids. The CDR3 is CASRTAASYNEQFF. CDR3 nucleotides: TGTGCCAGTAGGACAGCTGCCTCCTACAATGAGCAGTTCTTC.

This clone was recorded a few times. The CDR3: CASSFPYGRRYEQYF. CDR3 coding DNA: TGTGCCAGCAGCTTCCCTTACGGGAGACGGTACGAGCAGTACTTC. The rearrangement joins TRBV11-2 to TRBJ2-7; TRBD2 might be the D (6 bases). CDR3 length: 15 amino acids. Germline V gives CDR1 SGHAT, CDR2 FQNNGV. V was pared by 3 bases and J by 4 bases, with 16 bases between.

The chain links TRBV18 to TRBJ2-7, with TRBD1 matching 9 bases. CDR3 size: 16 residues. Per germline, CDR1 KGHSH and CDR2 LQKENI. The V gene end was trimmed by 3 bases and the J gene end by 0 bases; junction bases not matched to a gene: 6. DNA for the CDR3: TGTGCCAGCTCACCTTCCGGGACAGGGCCCTCCTACGAGCAGTACTTC. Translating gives CASSPSGTGPSYEQYF. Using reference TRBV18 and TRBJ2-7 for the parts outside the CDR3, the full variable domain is NAGVMQNPRHLVRRRGQEARLRCSPMKGHSHVYWYRQLPEEGLKFMVYLQKENIIDESGMPKERFSAEFPKEGPSILRIQQVVRGDSAAYFCASSPSGTGPSYEQYFGPGTRLTVT.

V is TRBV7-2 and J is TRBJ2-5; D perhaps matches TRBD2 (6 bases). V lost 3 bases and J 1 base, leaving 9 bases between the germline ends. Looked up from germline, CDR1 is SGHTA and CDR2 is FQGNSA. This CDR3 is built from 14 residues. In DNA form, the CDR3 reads TGTGCCAGCAGCTTTCTAGCGACCCAAGAGACCCAGTACTTC. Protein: CASSFLATQETQYF.

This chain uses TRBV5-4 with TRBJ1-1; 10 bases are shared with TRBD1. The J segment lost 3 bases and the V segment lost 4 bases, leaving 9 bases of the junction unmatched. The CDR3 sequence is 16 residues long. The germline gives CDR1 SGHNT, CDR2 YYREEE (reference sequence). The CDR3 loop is CASSDPRTGGHTEAFF. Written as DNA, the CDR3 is TGTGCCAGCAGCGATCCCCGGACAGGGGGGCACACTGAAGCTTTCTTT.

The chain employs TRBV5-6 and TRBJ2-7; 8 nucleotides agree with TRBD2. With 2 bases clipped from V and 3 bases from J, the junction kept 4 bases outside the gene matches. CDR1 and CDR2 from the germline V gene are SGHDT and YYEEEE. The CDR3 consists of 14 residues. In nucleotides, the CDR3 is TGTGCCAGCAGCTTCGGACTAGCAGACTACGAGCAGTACTTC. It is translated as CASSFGLADYEQYF.

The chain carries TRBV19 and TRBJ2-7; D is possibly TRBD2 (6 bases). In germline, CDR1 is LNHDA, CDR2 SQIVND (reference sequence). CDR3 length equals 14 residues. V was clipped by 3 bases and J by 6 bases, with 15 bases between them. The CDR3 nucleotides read TGTGCCAGTAGTATGATGCCTAGCGTCGTCGAGCAGTACTTC. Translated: CASSMMPSVVEQYF.

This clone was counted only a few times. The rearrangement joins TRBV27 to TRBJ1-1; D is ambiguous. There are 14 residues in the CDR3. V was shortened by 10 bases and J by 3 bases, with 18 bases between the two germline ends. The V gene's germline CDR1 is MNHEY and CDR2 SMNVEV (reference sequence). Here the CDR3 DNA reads TGTGCCACCTCCGTGCGGGCGGGATACACTGAAGCTTTCTTT. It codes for CATSVRAGYTEAFF.

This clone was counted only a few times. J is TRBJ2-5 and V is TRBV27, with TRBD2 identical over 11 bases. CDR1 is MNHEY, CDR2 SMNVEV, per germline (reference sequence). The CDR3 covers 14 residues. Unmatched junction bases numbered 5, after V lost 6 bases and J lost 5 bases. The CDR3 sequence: CASSPSGRRETQYF. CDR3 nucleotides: TGTGCCAGCAGCCCTAGCGGGAGGCGCGAGACCCAGTACTTC.

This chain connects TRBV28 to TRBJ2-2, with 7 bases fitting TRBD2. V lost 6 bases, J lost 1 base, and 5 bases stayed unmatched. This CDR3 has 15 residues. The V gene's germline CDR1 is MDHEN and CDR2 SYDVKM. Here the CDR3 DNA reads TGTGCCAGCAGGTCAGGACTAGTGAACACCGGGGAGCTGTTTTTT. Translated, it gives CASRSGLVNTGELFF.

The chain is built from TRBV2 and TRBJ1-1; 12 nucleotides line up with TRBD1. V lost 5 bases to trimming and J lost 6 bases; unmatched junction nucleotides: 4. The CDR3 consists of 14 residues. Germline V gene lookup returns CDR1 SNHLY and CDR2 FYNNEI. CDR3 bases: TGTGCCAGCAGTTGGGGACAGGGGGCGTCTGAAGCTTTCTTT. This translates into CASSWGQGASEAFF.

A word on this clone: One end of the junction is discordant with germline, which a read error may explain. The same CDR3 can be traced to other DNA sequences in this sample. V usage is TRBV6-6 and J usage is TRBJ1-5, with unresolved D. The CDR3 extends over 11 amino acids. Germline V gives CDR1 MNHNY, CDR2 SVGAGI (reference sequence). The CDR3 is CTSSSEQPQHF. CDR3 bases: TGTACCAGCAGTTCGGAACAGCCCCAGCATTTT.

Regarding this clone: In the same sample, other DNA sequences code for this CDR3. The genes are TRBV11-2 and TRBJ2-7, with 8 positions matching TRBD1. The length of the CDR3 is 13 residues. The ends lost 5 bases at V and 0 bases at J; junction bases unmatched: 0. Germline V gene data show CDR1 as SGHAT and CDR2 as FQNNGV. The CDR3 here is CASSTGGSYEQYF. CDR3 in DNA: TGTGCCAGCAGCACAGGGGGCTCCTACGAGCAGTACTTC.